This is a list of T cell receptor beta chains from one sample in a study of cytomegalovirus exposure and HLA in healthy donors. TCRdb's table, derived via immunoSEQ multiplex PCR, lists solely in-frame clones and lacks some. This repertoire shows some 210,000 clones, roughly 80% found once; its top ten account for over 2%. The sample was PBMCs. Receptors originate from a woman aged 25 to 39 in good health and CMV-seropositive. Both conserved end residues are part of each CDR3. The order of the fields is D gene, CDR3 length, J gene, V gene, clone size, CDR3 DNA, CDR3 protein. A D gene is named only where the DNA matches it firmly. Clone size is shown for a subset of rows, as once, few, many or a class of expanded clone.

. 14 TRBJ2-1 TRBV29-1 few TGCAGCGAGATGGACACCCGCTCCTACAATGAGCAGTTCTTC CSEMDTRSYNEQFF
. 12 TRBJ1-2 TRBV7-9 . TGTGCTACTAAAGAGGCTATGGGTGGCTACACCTTC CATKEAMGGYTF
. 13 TRBJ1-6 TRBV5-4 . TGTGCCAGCAGCTTGCACAGTAATTCACCCCTCCACTTT CASSLHSNSPLHF
TRBD1 13 TRBJ1-2 TRBV18 few TGTGCCAGCTCACCCGACAGGGTCTATGGCTACACCTTC CASSPDRVYGYTF
TRBD2 15 TRBJ2-7 TRBV7-2 . TGTGCCAGCAGCTTGGGGCGGGGGAGCTCCTACGAGCAGTACTTC CASSLGRGSSYEQYF
TRBD1 13 TRBJ1-4 TRBV7-2 . TGTGCCAGCAGCCCCAGGGACAGCGAAAAACTGTTTTTT CASSPRDSEKLFF
. 14 TRBJ1-4 TRBV5-1 . TGCGCCAGCAGCTTGGAGGGGGGGAATGAAAAACTGTTTTTT CASSLEGGNEKLFF
. 14 TRBJ2-5 TRBV6-5 few TGTGCCAGCAGTTACTCGTTTTCGCAGGAGACCCAGTACTTC CASSYSFSQETQYF
. 11 TRBJ2-1 TRBV28 . TGTGCCAGCAGTTTAAGAGAGGAGCAGTTCTTC CASSLREEQFF
TRBD2 14 TRBJ2-1 TRBV6-4 . TGTGCCAGCAGTGAGGGGGGGGTAAACAATGAGCAGTTCTTC CASSEGGVNNEQFF
. 12 TRBJ2-3 TRBV30 . TGTGCCTGGAGTGCCGGTGGAGATACGCAGTATTTT CAWSAGGDTQYF
TRBD2 15 TRBJ2-2 TRBV6-1 . TGTGCCAGCAGTCCAAGCGGGACTACCACCGGGGAGCTGTTTTTT CASSPSGTTTGELFF
. 17 TRBJ1-4 TRBV5-4 . TGTGCCAGCAGCTTGGGATTGCAGGGCGCGGCTAATGAAAAACTGTTTTTT CASSLGLQGAANEKLFF
TRBD2 15 TRBJ2-1 TRBV19 . TGTGCCAGTAGTATAGGACTAGCGGGGATCCCTGAGCAGTTCTTC CASSIGLAGIPEQFF
. 11 TRBJ1-3 TRBV6-5 . TGTGCCAGCAGTTACCGCGACACCATATATTTT CASSYRDTIYF
TRBD2 16 TRBJ2-7 TRBV4-2 few TGTGCCAGCAGCCTCCAAGCGGGGGGGCTCGAATACGAGCAGTACTTC CASSLQAGGLEYEQYF
TRBD1 14 TRBJ2-5 TRBV19 . TGTGCCAGTAGTCCTGGACAGGGGTGGGAGACCCAGTACTTC CASSPGQGWETQYF
TRBD2 15 TRBJ2-7 TRBV9 . TGTGCCAGCAGCGTAGCTTCGGGGGGGACCTACGAGCAGTACTTC CASSVASGGTYEQYF
TRBD1 16 TRBJ2-5 TRBV5-6 once TGTGCCAGCAGCTCGCCATCAACAGGGGGCTCAGAGACCCAGTACTTC CASSSPSTGGSETQYF
. 16 TRBJ2-3 TRBV11-2 few TGTGCCAGCAGCTTAGTAGGTCCGGGGAGCGCAGATACGCAGTATTTT CASSLVGPGSADTQYF
TRBD1 15 TRBJ2-4 TRBV4-3 . TGCGCCAGCAGCCAAGACACAGGGGACAAAAACATTCAGTACTTC CASSQDTGDKNIQYF
TRBD1 15 TRBJ2-3 TRBV9 . TGTGCCAGCAGCGTAGTCGAGGGGGCCACAGATACGCAGTATTTT CASSVVEGATDTQYF
. 12 TRBJ2-5 TRBV2 once TGTGCCAGCAGCCCCAGGGTGGAGACCCAGTACTTC CASSPRVETQYF
. 10 TRBJ1-2 TRBV28 . TGTGCCAGCCAGGGGAATGGCTACACCTTC CASQGNGYTF
. 16 TRBJ1-6 TRBV7-9 few TGTGCCAGCAGCTTAGCGTGGAGCTCCTATAATTCACCCCTCCACTTT CASSLAWSSYNSPLHF
. 15 TRBJ1-4 TRBV2 . TGTGCCAGCAGCAGGGAGGGATGGACTAATGAAAAACTGTTTTTT CASSREGWTNEKLFF
. 16 TRBJ2-7 TRBV7-2 once TGTGCCAGCACCATCCCCGAGAGCGGAAGCTCCTACGAGCAGTACTTC CASTIPESGSSYEQYF
. 16 TRBJ1-5 TRBV19 . TGTGCCAGTAGTAATATTGGAGGTGTTAGCAATCAGCCCCAGCATTTT CASSNIGGVSNQPQHF
. 15 TRBJ1-5 TRBV28 . TGTGCCAGCACTCGCCAGAGACAGACCTATCAGCCCCAGCATTTT CASTRQRQTYQPQHF
TRBD1 14 TRBJ2-7 TRBV11-1 . TGTGCCAGCAGCGCCAGGACAGGGGGCTACGAGCAGTACTTC CASSARTGGYEQYF
TRBD1 13 TRBJ1-1 TRBV5-1 once TGCGCCAGCAGCGGGGGACAGGGGACGATAGGACGCTTT CASSGGQGTIGRF
TRBD1 13 TRBJ1-1 TRBV11-3 . TGTGCCAGCAGCAGTGGACAGGGCACTGAAGCTTTCTTT CASSSGQGTEAFF
TRBD1 16 TRBJ2-7 TRBV28 . TGTGCCAGCAGTTCCCCACGCGGACAGGGGGGCTACGAGCAGTACTTC CASSSPRGQGGYEQYF
. 15 TRBJ1-4 TRBV7-6 . TGTGCCAGCAGCTTCGGTTGGGGCTCTAATGAAAAACTGTTTTTT CASSFGWGSNEKLFF
TRBD2 14 TRBJ2-3 TRBV27 . TGTGCCAGCAGCATAGCGGGTAACACAGATACGCAGTATTTT CASSIAGNTDTQYF
TRBD1 16 TRBJ1-5 TRBV28 . TGTGCCAGCCCGCCAAGACAGGGGGATAGCAATCAGCCCCAGCATTTT CASPPRQGDSNQPQHF
. 16 TRBJ1-6 TRBV6-4 . TGTGCCAGCAGTGACCCCGGAACGTTCAGGGGTTCACCCCTCCACTTT CASSDPGTFRGSPLHF
. 13 TRBJ2-7 TRBV21-1 . TGTGCCAGCAGCTCCATTAACTCAGGCGAGCAGTACTTC CASSSINSGEQYF
TRBD1 13 TRBJ2-7 TRBV19 . TGTGCCACCCGACAGGGGAGCTCCTACGAGCAGTACTTC CATRQGSSYEQYF
. 13 TRBJ2-1 TRBV9 . TGTGCCAGCAGCGTAGGGGGCAGTTTCAAGCAGTTCTTC CASSVGGSFKQFF
. 13 TRBJ2-2 TRBV9 . TGTGCCAGCAGCGGAGAGAGCGCCGGGGAGCTGTTTTTT CASSGESAGELFF
TRBD1 15 TRBJ1-2 TRBV5-4 . TGTGCCAGCAGCTTTCCAGGGGGAGGTAACTATGGCTACACCTTC CASSFPGGGNYGYTF
. 12 TRBJ1-3 TRBV7-9 . TGTGCCAGCAGCCCTAATAGCTACACCATATATTTT CASSPNSYTIYF
TRBD1 15 TRBJ2-2 TRBV30 once TGTGCCTGGAGTGTCAGGGGGCTTAACACCGGGGAGCTGTTTTTT CAWSVRGLNTGELFF
TRBD2 14 TRBJ2-5 TRBV2 . TGTGCCAGCAGGGGGGGGATAACCCAAGAGACCCAGTACTTC CASRGGITQETQYF
. 14 TRBJ1-1 TRBV6-1 . TGTGCCAGCAGTGACGTGGCCACAGACGGGAAAGCTTTCTTT CASSDVATDGKAFF
TRBD1 13 TRBJ2-1 TRBV2 few TGTGCCAGCAATCGTGACAGGGACAATGAGCAGTTCTTC CASNRDRDNEQFF
. 13 TRBJ2-6 TRBV25-1 . TGTGCCAGCACTTTTTCTGGGGCCAACGTCCTGACTTTC CASTFSGANVLTF
. 15 TRBJ2-2 TRBV7-6 . TGTGCCAGCAGCTTAGGGGGGCGTGGGACCGGGGAGCTGTTTTTT CASSLGGRGTGELFF
TRBD2 14 TRBJ2-5 TRBV5-1 . TGCGCCAGCAGCTTGGCCGCGGGAGGCGAGACCCAGTACTTC CASSLAAGGETQYF
TRBD1 13 TRBJ2-5 TRBV30 . TGTGCCTGGAGTCGACAGGGGTGGGAGACCCAGTACTTC CAWSRQGWETQYF
TRBD2 16 TRBJ2-1 TRBV30 . TGTGCCTGGAGTGTAAGCCCTAGCGGGGGGTACAATGAGCAGTTCTTC CAWSVSPSGGYNEQFF
TRBD2 15 TRBJ2-1 TRBV5-1 few TGCGCCAGCAGCCTATGGACTAGCGGGGACAATGAGCAGTTCTTC CASSLWTSGDNEQFF